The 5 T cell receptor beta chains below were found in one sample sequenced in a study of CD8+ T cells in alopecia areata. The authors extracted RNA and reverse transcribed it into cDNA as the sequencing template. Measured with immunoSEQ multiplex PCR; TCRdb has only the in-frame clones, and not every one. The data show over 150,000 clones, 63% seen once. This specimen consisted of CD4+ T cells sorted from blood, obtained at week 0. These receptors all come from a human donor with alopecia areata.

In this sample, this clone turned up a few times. The CDR3 sequence: CASSARGARQYF. In nucleotides, the CDR3 is TGTGCCAGCAGTGCTCGCGGGGCCCGGCAGTACTTC. V gene TRBV6-5 combines with J gene TRBJ2-7; D perhaps matches TRBD2 (6 bases). Trimming left V 5 bases short and J 9 bases short, with 14 bases between. Per germline, CDR1 MNHEY and CDR2 SVGAGI. The CDR3 runs to 12 residues.

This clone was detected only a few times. The CDR3 spells CASSLTGTGFDTQYF. The DNA for the CDR3 is TGTGCCAGCAGCTTAACCGGGACAGGGTTTGATACGCAGTATTTT. The chain combines TRBV7-3 with TRBJ2-3; the match to TRBD1 covers 9 bases. The CDR3 extends over 15 amino acids. Germline CDR1 and CDR2: SGHTA and FQGTGA. V lost 0 bases to trimming and J lost 6 bases; unmatched junction nucleotides: 4.

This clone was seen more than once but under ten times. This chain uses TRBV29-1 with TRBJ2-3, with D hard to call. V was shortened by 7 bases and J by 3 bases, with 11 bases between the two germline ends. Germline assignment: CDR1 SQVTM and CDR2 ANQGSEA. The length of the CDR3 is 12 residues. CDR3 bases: TGCAGCGGGGGTAAAGGGACAGATACGCAGTATTTT. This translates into CSGGKGTDTQYF.

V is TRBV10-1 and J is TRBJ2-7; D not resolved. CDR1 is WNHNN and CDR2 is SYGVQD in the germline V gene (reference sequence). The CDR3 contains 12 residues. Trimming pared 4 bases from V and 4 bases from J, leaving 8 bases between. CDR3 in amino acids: CASSGPNYEQYF. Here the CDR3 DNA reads TGCGCCAGCAGTGGACCGAATTACGAGCAGTACTTC.

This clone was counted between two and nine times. CDR3 amino acids: CASSLNALASGTEAFF. The CDR3 DNA reads TGTGCCAGCAGCTTAAATGCCTTGGCCAGCGGCACTGAAGCTTTCTTT. The chain uses TRBV7-3 and TRBJ1-1, with unresolved D. Looked up from germline, CDR1 is SGHTA and CDR2 is FQGTGA. CDR3 length: 16 amino acids. The V gene lost 1 base and the J gene lost 4 bases, with 16 bases spanning the gap.